The sample holds a few counts of the clone carrying this T cell receptor beta chain. The data stem from a study of T cell changes during pregnancy in multiple sclerosis. The data were produced by immunoSEQ multiplex PCR, yet TCRdb's version contains in-frame clones alone and is incomplete. This table holds roughly 24,000 clones, roughly 90% found once. The CDR3 runs 15 residues. V was pared by 4 bases and J by 12 bases, with 20 bases between. The germline V gene has CDR1 SGHNT and CDR2 YYREEE (reference sequence). The chain links TRBV5-4 to TRBJ1-6; tentatively, D is TRBD1 (6 bases). The clonotype originates from a female donor in good health, enrolled as a control in a pregnancy study. The sequencing here drew on CD8+ T cells from peripheral blood mononuclear cells, taken in the first trimester of pregnancy. In DNA, the CDR3 is TGTGCCAGCAGCCCACACCGACAGGAAATGGGACCCCTCCACTTT. The encoded protein is CASSPHRQEMGPLHF.